The present T cell receptor (beta chain) was sequenced within a study of blood T cell repertoires in COVID-19. Original processing methods: Amplification from reference gene primers served as the basis for estimated nucleated cell counts. This table comes from immunoSEQ multiplex PCR, and its TCRdb copy is limited to in-frame clones, with some not included. That table gives V, J and clone size, and the DNA gave D and trimming. Here the sample spans hundreds of thousands of clones, over 75% being singletons. Sequencing was performed on PBMCs or T cells enriched from blood (not recorded which). The TCR was taken from a woman in her 40s who had recovered from COVID-19.

Written as DNA, the CDR3 is TGTGCCAGTACCTCGGGACAGCCGGGCAATCAGCCCCAGCATTTT. Its protein product is CASTSGQPGNQPQHF. V gene TRBV19 combines with J gene TRBJ1-5, with 7 bases identical to TRBD1. V shed 7 bases and J 2 bases; nucleotides not matched to a gene: 8. Germline CDR1 LNHDA, CDR2 SQIVND (reference sequence). CDR3 size: 15 residues.